The next 7 T cell receptor beta chains were all read from a single sample in a study of blood T cells in healthy people across ages. A J-beta primer mix and a sample-barcoded 5' primer were used in a second PCR of roughly 7 to 12 cycles. TCRdb processed the 5' RACE reads anew with MiXCR; each CDR3 protein has one entry. The repertoire holds more than 800,000 distinct CDR3 sequences, more than 40% seen once, with 15% to 20% in the top ten. Sample: blood. The receptors shown here come from a woman aged 60-70 years in good health.

The rearrangement links TRBV20-1 to TRBJ2-7, with TRBD1 matching over 8 bases. Looked up from germline, CDR1 is DFQATT and CDR2 is SNEGSKA (reference sequence). V lost 5 bases and J lost 0; bases outside the gene matches: 12. This CDR3 comprises 16 residues. The DNA for the CDR3 is TGCAGTGCTGGAACCTCAGGGGGCCCGGACTCCTACGAGCAGTACTTC. This codes for CSAGTSGGPDSYEQYF.

The V call is TRBV20-1, the J call TRBJ1-2; D not resolved. The CDR3 contains 15 residues. The V end was cut by 1 base, the J end by 3 bases, with 15 bases between. Germline-derived CDR1 and CDR2 are DFQATT and SNEGSKA (reference sequence). For the CDR3, the DNA is TGCAGTGCTAGAGCCCCGGGTCGACAAGACTATGGCTACACCTTC. Translation: CSARAPGRQDYGYTF.

The gene calls are TRBV6-1 and TRBJ1-6, with D tentatively TRBD1 (5 bases). Germline V gene lookup returns CDR1 MNHNS and CDR2 SASEGT. Trimming shortened V by 2 bases and J by 10 bases, and 15 bases separated the two germline ends. This CDR3 contains 15 residues. The CDR3 reads CASSETRGIISPLHF. The CDR3 nucleotides are TGTGCCAGCAGTGAAACTCGGGGGATCATCTCACCCCTCCACTTT.

This clonotype showed up just a few times. The V and J genes are TRBV24-1 and TRBJ1-2; 7 nucleotides agree with TRBD1. Germline values: CDR1 KGHDR, CDR2 SFDVKD. The CDR3 spans 17 residues. Trimming took 5 bases from V and 2 from J; bases not matched to a gene: 13. This chain's CDR3 is CATSADDRDSLNYGYTF. The CDR3 DNA is TGTGCCACCAGTGCCGATGACCGGGACAGCTTGAACTATGGCTACACCTTC.

The chain employs TRBV5-1 and TRBJ2-3; possible D gene TRBD2, 6 bases. Trimming took 2 bases from V and 0 from J, leaving 13 bases between them. Germline values: CDR1 SGHRS, CDR2 YFSETQ. The CDR3 spans 16 residues. This chain's CDR3 is CASSFRGAASTDTQYF. The CDR3 nucleotides are TGCGCCAGCAGCTTCCGCGGGGCTGCTAGCACAGATACGCAGTATTTT.

This clonotype has only a few counts. The chain uses TRBV24-1 and TRBJ2-5, with 9 positions matching TRBD1. After removal of 2 bases from V and 12 bases from J, the junction contained 6 bases not matched to a gene. The CDR3 consists of 13 residues. From germline, CDR1 is KGHDR and CDR2 SFDVKD. This CDR3 reads CATSDSDRGPKYF. DNA for the CDR3: TGTGCCACCAGTGATTCGGACAGGGGCCCAAAGTACTTC.

The V and J genes are TRBV20-1 and TRBJ2-3; D is perhaps TRBD2 (6 bases). Trimming shortened V by 3 bases and J by 5 bases, and 12 bases separated the two germline ends. The CDR3 is 13 amino acids. The germline CDR1 and CDR2 sequences are DFQATT and SNEGSKA (reference sequence). The CDR3 sequence is CSASPTAGDTQYF. The CDR3 DNA is TGCAGTGCTAGCCCGACAGCGGGAGATACGCAGTATTTT.